This is a list of T cell receptor beta chains from one sample in a study of blood T cell repertoires in COVID-19. The table came from immunoSEQ multiplex PCR; TCRdb's copy has only in-frame clones and leaves some out. The sample lists more than 90,000 clones; more than 75% were seen once. Sample: peripheral blood. These TCRs come from a man aged 35 to 55 with acute or convalescent COVID-19. Both conserved end residues are part of each CDR3. D genes are given only for firm matches. Size is stated for part of the rows, as once, few or many counts, or as a class when the clone is expanded.

- - TRBJ1-2 TRBV29-1 TGCAGCGTTGATTGGGGGCGAGACTATGGCTACACCTTC CSVDWGRDYGYTF
- - TRBJ1-3 TRBV7-2 TGTGCCAGCAGCTCACCCCAGGGAGGTGGAAACACCATATATTTT CASSSPQGGGNTIYF
TRBD1 few TRBJ1-2 TRBV14 TGTGCCAGCAGTTTTGGGACAGGGAGTTATGGCTACACCTTC CASSFGTGSYGYTF
- once TRBJ2-2 TRBV6-5 TGTGCCAGCACCATTACTAGCACCGGGGAGCTGTTTTTT CASTITSTGELFF
- - TRBJ1-4 TRBV9 TGTGCCAGCAGCCCTAGCCCCCTTTACAGAACAACTAATGAAAAACTGTTTTTT CASSPSPLYRTTNEKLFF
- - TRBJ1-2 TRBV6-2/TRBV6-3 TGTGCCAGCAGCCAACTGGGGGGACCCTATGGCTACACCTTC CASSQLGGPYGYTF
- - TRBJ2-7 TRBV5-1 TGCGCCAGCCAATCCGGCGAGCAGTACTTC CASQSGEQYF
TRBD1 - TRBJ2-7 TRBV19 TGTGCCAGTAGTATCACAGGGGGCGGTCAGCAGTACTTC CASSITGGGQQYF
TRBD1 once TRBJ2-7 TRBV6-6 TGTGCCAGCAGTTACTCGGGACAGGGGGTGTCCTACGAGCAGTACTTC CASSYSGQGVSYEQYF
TRBD1 once TRBJ1-2 TRBV30 TGTGCCTGGAGTTCAGGGGGCTATGGCTACACCTTC CAWSSGGYGYTF
- - TRBJ2-2 TRBV13 TGTGCCAGCACCCCCCCGGACACCGGGGAGCTGTTTTTT CASTPPDTGELFF
- - TRBJ1-5 TRBV10-3 TGTGCCATCAGTGTGGAAGCGGATCAGCCCCAGCATTTT CAISVEADQPQHF
TRBD2 - TRBJ2-3 TRBV2 TGTGCCAGCAATCTAGCGGGAGCCACAGATACGCAGTATTTT CASNLAGATDTQYF
- - TRBJ2-2 TRBV6-2/TRBV6-3 TGTGCCAGCAGTTACTCCCTCTCGGCCGGGGAGCTGTTTTTT CASSYSLSAGELFF
- - TRBJ2-4 TRBV5-6 TGTGCCAGCAGCTCACAGGGTCGGGCCAAAAACATTCAGTACTTC CASSSQGRAKNIQYF
- - TRBJ2-1 TRBV11-3 TGTGCCAGCAGCTTAGGGACAGGACTACCTAATGAGCAGTTCTTC CASSLGTGLPNEQFF
TRBD2 - TRBJ2-1 TRBV10-3 TGTGCCATCAGTTCTAGCGGGAGTAGCAATGAGCAGTTCTTC CAISSSGSSNEQFF
- once TRBJ2-3 TRBV5-1 TGCGCCAGCAGCTTACTAGCCTCTAGCACAGATACGCAGTATTTT CASSLLASSTDTQYF
- - TRBJ1-3 TRBV11-2 TGTGCCAGCAGCTTTAGGGGCGCGAACGGAAACACCATATATTTT CASSFRGANGNTIYF
- - TRBJ1-3 TRBV27 TGTGCCAGCCGAGGGAGCCCCTCTGGAAACACCATATATTTT CASRGSPSGNTIYF
- - TRBJ1-2 TRBV6-5 TGTGCCAGCCAGCCACGGACAGCCCGTAACTATGGCTACACCTTC CASQPRTARNYGYTF
TRBD1 - TRBJ2-7 TRBV6-5 TGTGCCAGCAGTTACTCGCACAGGGGCAGCGAGCAGTACTTC CASSYSHRGSEQYF
TRBD2 - TRBJ2-3 TRBV20-1 TGCAGTGCTAGTTTCCGGGGGGTCCTTGGCACAGATACGCAGTATTTT CSASFRGVLGTDTQYF
- - TRBJ2-7 TRBV27 TGTGCCAGTACCAGCGGAGGCGAGCAGTACTTC CASTSGGEQYF
- - TRBJ1-5 TRBV6-2/TRBV6-3 TGTGCCAGCAGTTACGAGGCACTTAGCAATCAGCCCCAGCATTTT CASSYEALSNQPQHF
- - TRBJ1-5 TRBV10-3 TGTGCCATCAGTGAGTCCGGAGGTCAGCCCCAGCATTTT CAISESGGQPQHF
- - TRBJ1-5 TRBV19 TGTGCCAGTAGTATTTATGAGAGTCCCCAGCATTTT CASSIYESPQHF
- - TRBJ1-1 TRBV7-8 TGTGCCAGCAGGTCGGGATTGAACACTGAAGCTTTCTTT CASRSGLNTEAFF